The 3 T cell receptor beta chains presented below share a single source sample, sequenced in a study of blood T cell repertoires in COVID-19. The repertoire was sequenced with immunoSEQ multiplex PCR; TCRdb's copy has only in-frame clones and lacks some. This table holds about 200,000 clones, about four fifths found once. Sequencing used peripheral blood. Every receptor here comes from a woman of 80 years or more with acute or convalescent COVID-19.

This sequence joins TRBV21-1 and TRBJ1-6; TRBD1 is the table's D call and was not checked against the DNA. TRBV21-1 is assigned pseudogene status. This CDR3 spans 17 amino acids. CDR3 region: CAPLDPGQRKYNSPLHF. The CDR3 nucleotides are TGTGCCCCTCTTGATCCGGGACAGAGAAAGTATAATTCACCCCTCCACTTT.

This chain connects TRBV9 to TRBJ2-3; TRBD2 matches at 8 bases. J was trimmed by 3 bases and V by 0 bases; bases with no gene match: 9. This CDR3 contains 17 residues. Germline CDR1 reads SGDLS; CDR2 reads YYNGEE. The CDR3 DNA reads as TGTGCCAGCAGCGTAGCCGACGGACTAGCTGGAACAGATACGCAGTATTTT. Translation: CASSVADGLAGTDTQYF.

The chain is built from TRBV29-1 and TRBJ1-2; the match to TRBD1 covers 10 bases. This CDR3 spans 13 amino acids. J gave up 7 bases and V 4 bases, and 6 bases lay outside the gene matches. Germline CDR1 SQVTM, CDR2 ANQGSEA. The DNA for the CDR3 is TGCAGCGTTGGGGACAGGGGCATGGTTGGCTACACCTTC. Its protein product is CSVGDRGMVGYTF.